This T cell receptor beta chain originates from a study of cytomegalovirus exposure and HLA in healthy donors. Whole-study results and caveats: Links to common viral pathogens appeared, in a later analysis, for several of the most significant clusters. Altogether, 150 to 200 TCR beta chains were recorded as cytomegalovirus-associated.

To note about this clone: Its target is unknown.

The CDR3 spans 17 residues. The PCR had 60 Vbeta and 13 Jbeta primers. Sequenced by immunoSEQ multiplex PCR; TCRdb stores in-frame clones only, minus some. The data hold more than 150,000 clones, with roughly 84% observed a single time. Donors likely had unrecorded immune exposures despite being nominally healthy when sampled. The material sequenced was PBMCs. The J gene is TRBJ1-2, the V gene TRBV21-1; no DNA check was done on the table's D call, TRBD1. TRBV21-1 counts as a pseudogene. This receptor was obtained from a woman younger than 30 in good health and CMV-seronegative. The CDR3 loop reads CASIFTWGDSPNYGYTF. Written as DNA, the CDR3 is TGTGCCAGCATCTTTACTTGGGGGGACAGTCCGAACTATGGCTACACCTTC.